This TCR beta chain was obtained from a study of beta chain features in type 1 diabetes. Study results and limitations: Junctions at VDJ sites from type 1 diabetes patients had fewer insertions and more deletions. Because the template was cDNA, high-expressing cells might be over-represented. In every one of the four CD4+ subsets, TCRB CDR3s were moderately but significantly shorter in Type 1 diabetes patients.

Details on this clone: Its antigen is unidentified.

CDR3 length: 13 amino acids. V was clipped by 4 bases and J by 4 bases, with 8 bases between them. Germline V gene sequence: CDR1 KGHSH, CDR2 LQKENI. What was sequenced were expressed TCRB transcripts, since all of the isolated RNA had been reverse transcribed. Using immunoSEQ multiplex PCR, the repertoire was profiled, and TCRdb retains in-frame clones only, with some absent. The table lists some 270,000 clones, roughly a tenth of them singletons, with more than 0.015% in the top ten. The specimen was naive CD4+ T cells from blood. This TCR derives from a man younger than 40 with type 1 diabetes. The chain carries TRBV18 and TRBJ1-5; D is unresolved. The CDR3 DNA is TGTGCCAGCTCACTCCATCAAAATCAGCCCCAGCATTTT. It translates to CASSLHQNQPQHF.